The entry below describes one TCR beta chain. Amplified regions were TCR beta CDR3 sequences from RNA transcripts. First-round RT-PCR with HTBI primers amplified the TCR CDR3 region. TCRdb recomputed calls from the multiplex PCR reads with MiXCR, one row per CDR3 protein. In the table there are roughly 710,000 distinct CDR3 sequences, under 45% of which are singletons. This specimen comes from a study of T cells in Graves' hyperthyroidism and ophthalmopathy. Sequenced sample: blood. The receptor was isolated from a woman in her thirties or forties with Graves' hyperthyroidism.

CDR3 sequence reads: CASSYSPTGDGYTF. The DNA of the CDR3 is TGTGCCAGCAGTTACTCCCCGACAGGGGATGGCTACACCTTC. The rearrangement joins TRBV6-2 or TRBV6-3 to TRBJ1-2; the match to TRBD1 covers 8 bases. After removal of 0 bases from V and 6 bases from J, the junction contained 3 bases not matched to a gene. The CDR3 is made up of 14 amino acids. CDR1 is MNHEY, CDR2 SVGEGT, per germline.